Given below is one T cell receptor (beta chain) in context. Its cognate antigen has yet to be identified. No base quality information exists; no much larger clone differs at one position. The sample comes from a study of shared clonotypes between healthy human individuals (TCRdb year 2020). For the wider study: The cohort comprised two women and a few men aged 18 to 49 years. To estimate repertoire size and how much clonotype sharing occurs between individuals, the study deeply sequenced the blood TCR repertoires of roughly 5 healthy adults. To increase sequencing depth and limit assay-specific biases, different laboratories used diverse techniques to prepare libraries and sequence TCR repertoires. Per donor, leukapheresis produced somewhere between about 0.8 and 9.5 billion PBMCs. Results and caveats for the whole study, not just this receptor: The small number of donors limited the genetic and exposure-history diversity represented. Sampling was limited to blood, and TCR repertoires in tissue likely differ from TCR repertoires in blood. Based on pairwise subsampling, the degree of clonotype sharing among donors was expected to be affected by sequencing depth.

The junction shows trimming of 4 bases on V and 3 bases on J, plus 16 bases between the germline ends. From the cysteine through the phenylalanine, the CDR3 covers 16 amino acids. Only CDR3 DNA is held: 48 bases, read in frame from base 1. CDR1 and CDR2, looked up from the germline V gene, are SGHNT and YENEEA. Using the deep immunoSEQ assay, TCR CDR3 regions were amplified from genomic DNA by multiplex PCR. Genomic DNA extracted from each cell subset was distributed evenly over all wells of several immunoSEQ 96-well plates, and each plate served as one replicate. For unsorted PBMC, 250 to 300 ng of genomic DNA, equivalent to around 30,000 T cell genomes, went into each replicate PCR. Genomic DNA from unsorted PBMC was sequenced over ten immunoSEQ deep assay plates. Purified libraries were quantified with a Qubit 3.0 fluorometer, sized on a Bioanalyzer 2100, and re-quantified with the KAPA Library Quantification kit. Every immunoSEQ 96-well plate was sequenced on a dedicated single-read 150-cycle Illumina NextSeq 550 flow cell. The authors processed their data as follows. Because the immunoSEQ output held only junctional sequences and lacked quality scores, the filtering could not match the filtering applied to full-length reads. To assign V/J genes and CDR3, sequences were annotated against IMGT germline references using PyIR, a Python wrapper for IgBLAST v1.9. Reads were filtered out if the reads had weak V/J assignments (E-value above 1e-6), no CDR3, stop codons, out-of-frame junctions, or ambiguous translated residues. A V3J clonotype was defined by an identical inferred V gene, J gene, and CDR3 amino acid sequence. Percentage overlap between repertoires was calculated by dividing the number of shared unique clonotypes by the size of the smaller repertoire. Three approaches were used to assess repertoire richness: RTK rarefaction, the Chao1 estimator, and Recon v2.1 estimates of unobserved clonotypes. In its TCRdb copy, this immuneACCESS table keeps in-frame sequences only and misses some clones. Where compared with another copy, unresolved V genes explain less than half of these, and the others have no known cause. V and J calls and clone size come straight from that table; D and trimming were deduced from the DNA. This sample is represented by roughly 490,000 clones; roughly 85% of them were singletons. Roughly 12% of the sample goes to the ten largest clones.

The donors were healthy, HIV-negative adults with no recently reported acute infections or vaccinations. Every donor was a Caucasian adult living in Nashville, Tennessee, USA. For unsorted samples, roughly 91 million PBMCs were counted, and genomic DNA was extracted using the QIAamp DNA Blood Mini kit. Blood was collected by leukapheresis, and PBMCs were isolated by Ficoll-Histopaque density gradient centrifugation and then cryopreserved in liquid nitrogen vapor phase. The sequenced sample consisted of PBMCs. This clonotype was sampled from a woman between 40 and 50 years old in good health. Some clones in this sample may be carry-over from other donors' samples. The chain joins TRBV11-3 to TRBJ2-1, and possibly TRBD2, on 6 matching bases. The CDR3 in this case is CASSSKSGESYNEQFF. The nucleotide sequence is TGTGCCAGCAGCTCTAAGTCGGGGGAGAGCTACAATGAGCAGTTCTTC.